What follows describes a single TCR beta chain. This specimen comes from a study of CD4 and CD8 cells across lung adenocarcinoma regions. Localized lung adenocarcinoma, a non-small cell lung cancer, affected the donors. TCRdb itself ran the PCR reads through MiXCR, one entry per CDR3 protein. The top ten hold 47% of the sample, which has nearly 9,500 distinct CDR3 sequences, approximately 55% seen once. V shed 5 bases and J 12 bases; nucleotides not matched to a gene: 9. In germline, CDR1 is SGHTA, CDR2 FQGTGA. The CDR3 has 13 residues. Input material: CD8+ T cells from the margin of a lung tumor. This chain connects TRBV7-3 to TRBJ2-1; 8 bases match TRBD2. The clonotype was recovered from a female donor with lung adenocarcinoma. The CD4 and CD8 labels of this study may be unreliable. CDR3 coding DNA: TGTGCCAGCAGCGCCGTACTTGCGGGAGGGCAGTTCTTC. Its translation is CASSAVLAGGQFF.